Listed here are 32 T cell receptor beta chains from one sample, sequenced in a study of T-cell memory formation after mild COVID-19. One entry per CDR3 protein results from TCRdb running MiXCR on the 5' RACE reads. The table has a few hundred thousand distinct CDR3 sequences, roughly 17% seen once. Sequenced sample: PBMCs or a T cell subset sorted from them (not recorded which). All receptors derive from a man between 18 and 29 years old who had mild COVID-19 (a few samples of this study predate the infection). Cell type and time point are not known.

This clonotype occurred many times. J is TRBJ1-3 and V is TRBV5-1; no definite D call. CDR1 and CDR2 (germline): SGHRS, YFSETQ. This CDR3 contains 15 residues. V lost 0 bases and J 4 bases, leaving 11 bases between the germline ends. The CDR3 DNA reads TGCGCCAGCAGCTTGGAACGAGGCCAGGGAAACACCATATATTTT. Translation: CASSLERGQGNTIYF.

This chain links TRBV7-6 with TRBJ2-2; 13 bases fit TRBD2. This CDR3 is 16 amino acids long. V was clipped by 6 bases and J by 1 base; unmatched bases: 2. The germline V gene encodes CDR1 SGHVS and CDR2 FNYEAQ. The CDR3 protein is CASSRLAGGNTGELFF. DNA of the CDR3: TGTGCCAGCAGTCGACTAGCGGGGGGGAACACCGGGGAGCTGTTTTTT.

A few counts support this clonotype. The gene calls are TRBV5-1 and TRBJ2-1; tentatively, D is TRBD2 (5 bases). CDR3 length equals 13 residues. Trimming cost V 4 bases and J 5 bases, with 10 bases left between them. The germline CDR1 and CDR2 sequences are SGHRS and YFSETQ. As DNA, the CDR3 is TGCGCCAGCAGCCAGTTCGGGGACAATGAGCAGTTCTTC. Protein product: CASSQFGDNEQFF.

There are a few counts of this clonotype. V usage is TRBV6-5 and J usage is TRBJ1-5; 7 bases are a match to TRBD1. Germline CDR1 MNHEY, CDR2 SVGAGI. V shed 6 bases and J 2 bases; nucleotides not matched to a gene: 7. This CDR3 comprises 15 residues. CDR3 coding DNA: TGTGCCAGCAGCGGTAAGGGGGCCGGCAATCAGCCCCAGCATTTT. It is translated as CASSGKGAGNQPQHF.

Points on this clonotype: A junction boundary mismatches the germline segment, possibly from a read error. The rearrangement joins TRBV5-6 to TRBJ1-2; 9 bases map to TRBD1. CDR1 SGHDT and CDR2 YYEEEE come from the germline V gene. The CDR3 has 10 amino acids. The CDR3 loop is CASVSSGTGF. CDR3 bases: TGTGCCAGCGTATCATCGGGGACAGGGTTC.

This clonotype was picked up a small number of times. The rearrangement joins TRBV7-3 to TRBJ2-2; maybe TRBD2 (6 bases). Germline V gene data show CDR1 as SGHTA and CDR2 as FQGTGA. The CDR3 totals 16 residues. Trimming took 8 bases from V and 0 from J, leaving 16 bases between them. CDR3 sequence: CASGLGGVSNTGELFF. In DNA form, the CDR3 reads TGTGCCAGCGGGCTCGGGGGTGTTTCGAACACCGGGGAGCTGTTTTTT.

The chain combines TRBV11-3 with TRBJ2-2, with D unclear. The CDR3 covers 14 residues. Germline values: CDR1 SGHNT, CDR2 YENEEA. The ends were cut back, 2 bases at V and 6 bases at J, with 10 bases in the middle. The CDR3 nucleotides are TGTGCCAGCAGCTTAAAACCCTCCCCCGGGGAGCTGTTTTTT. Its translation: CASSLKPSPGELFF.

The chain couples TRBV7-2 to TRBJ2-5, with TRBD2 matching over 8 bases. Germline V gene lookup returns CDR1 SGHTA and CDR2 FQGNSA. V shed 1 base, J shed 3 bases, and the junction held 4 bases outside the gene matches. There are 15 residues in the CDR3. The CDR3 region is CASSLGSGGKETQYF. CDR3 coding DNA: TGTGCCAGCAGCTTAGGGTCGGGGGGGAAAGAGACCCAGTACTTC. Looking up the rest from reference TRBV7-2 and TRBJ2-5 gives the full variable domain: GAGVSQSPSNKVTEKGKDVELRCDPISGHTALYWYRQSLGQGLEFLIYFQGNSAPDKSGLPSDRFSAERTGGSVSTLTIQRTQQEDSAVYLCASSLGSGGKETQYFGPGTRLLVL.

This clonotype was counted a few times. The rearrangement links TRBV29-1 to TRBJ2-3; 7 nucleotides line up with TRBD1. Losses at the gene ends were 5 bases for V and 5 bases for J; bases not matched to a gene: 7. The CDR3 is 13 residues long. From germline, CDR1 is SQVTM and CDR2 ANQGSEA. Written as DNA, the CDR3 is TGCAGCGTTCGAGGGGGCATGGGAGATACGCAGTATTTT. Amino acid sequence: CSVRGGMGDTQYF.

This clonotype was picked up a small number of times. The chain couples TRBV7-9 to TRBJ2-1; D gene ambiguous. The V gene's germline CDR1 is SEHNR and CDR2 FQNEAQ (reference sequence). V was pared by 5 bases and J by 5 bases, with 16 bases between. The CDR3 is 15 amino acids. CDR3 nucleotides: TGTGCCAGCAGCCGACCGGGTTCATTGGACAATGAGCAGTTCTTC. It translates to CASSRPGSLDNEQFF.

This clonotype came up a few times. V gene TRBV5-1 combines with J gene TRBJ2-4, with a possible D match to TRBD1 (6 bases). V dropped 0 bases and J dropped 1 base, with 17 bases sitting between them. Germline values: CDR1 SGHRS, CDR2 YFSETQ. CDR3 size: 18 residues. The CDR3 region has the DNA TGCGCCAGCAGCTTGGGGACAGTCCGTGGGTCCGCCAAAAACATTCAGTACTTC. Translated, it gives CASSLGTVRGSAKNIQYF.

This clonotype has only a few counts. This chain connects TRBV7-2 to TRBJ2-2; a weak D match, TRBD2 (5 bases). This CDR3 is 17 amino acids long. CDR1 is SGHTA and CDR2 is FQGNSA in the germline V gene. V lost 4 bases, J lost 4 bases, and 19 bases lay in between. The CDR3 DNA is TGTGCCAGCAGCTCCCTACTGGACGGACTTATCACCGGGGAGCTGTTTTTT. Residues: CASSSLLDGLITGELFF. The full variable domain, in which reference TRBV7-2 and TRBJ2-2 provide the parts outside the CDR3, is GAGVSQSPSNKVTEKGKDVELRCDPISGHTALYWYRQSLGQGLEFLIYFQGNSAPDKSGLPSDRFSAERTGGSVSTLTIQRTQQEDSAVYLCASSSLLDGLITGELFFGEGSRLTVL.

This clonotype was observed a handful of times. The genes are TRBV5-1 and TRBJ1-2; D is unclear. The germline V gene has CDR1 SGHRS and CDR2 YFSETQ. V lost 8 bases and J 4 bases, leaving 21 bases between the germline ends. The CDR3 is made up of 15 amino acids. This chain's CDR3 is CASSLPGLVGYGYTF. As DNA, the CDR3 is TGCGCCAGTAGCCTACCCGGTCTCGTCGGCTATGGCTACACCTTC.

The CDR3, as DNA: TGCAGTGCTTTGGACAGGGACGACGACTATGGCTACACCTTC. The encoded protein is CSALDRDDDYGYTF. The chain joins TRBV20-1 to TRBJ1-2; TRBD1 matches at 8 bases. The CDR3 sequence is 14 residues long. The germline gives CDR1 DFQATT, CDR2 SNEGSKA (reference sequence). The J segment lost 3 bases and the V segment lost 5 bases, leaving 8 bases of the junction unmatched.

The J gene is TRBJ2-1, the V gene TRBV7-2; D not certain. In germline, CDR1 is SGHTA, CDR2 FQGNSA. V was shortened by 1 base and J by 9 bases, with 10 bases between the two germline ends. This CDR3 has 13 residues. The CDR3 DNA follows: TGTGCCAGCAGCTTAGTGGTCCGGAGTGAGCAGTTCTTC. This translates into CASSLVVRSEQFF.

Only a few counts were recorded for this clonotype. This rearrangement joins TRBV10-3 to TRBJ2-2; D not certain. CDR3 length equals 15 residues. Trimming removed 4 bases from V and 3 bases from J, with 12 bases in between. CDR1 ENHRY and CDR2 SYGVKD come from the germline V gene. The CDR3 bases are TGTGCCATCAGTGCTAGGTCGAGTGACACCGGGGAGCTGTTTTTT. Translated, it gives CAISARSSDTGELFF.

This clonotype occurred many times. This rearrangement joins TRBV20-1 to TRBJ1-5; D call uncertain. The germline CDR1 and CDR2 sequences are DFQATT and SNEGSKA (reference sequence). Trimming took 5 bases from V and 4 from J, leaving 12 bases between them. The CDR3 contains 13 residues. The CDR3 region has the DNA TGCAGTGCTTCCCAACATCTTAATCAGCCCCAGCATTTT. This gives the protein CSASQHLNQPQHF.

The chain employs TRBV5-1 and TRBJ1-1; TRBD1 is a possible D gene (6 bases). Trimming removed 0 bases from V and 3 bases from J, with 12 bases in between. The CDR3 sequence is 15 residues long. CDR1 SGHRS and CDR2 YFSETQ come from the germline V gene. For the CDR3, the DNA is TGCGCCAGCAGCTTGGCTCAGGGGAGGGACACTGAAGCTTTCTTT. As protein: CASSLAQGRDTEAFF.

The chain uses TRBV10-3 and TRBJ2-3; the D gene is possibly TRBD2 (5 bases). The germline V and J ends were trimmed by 2 bases and 2 bases, with 8 bases remaining between them. The CDR3 has 14 amino acids. Germline lookup yields CDR1 ENHRY and CDR2 SYGVKD. DNA of the CDR3: TGTGCCATCAGTGAGGGGAGTAACACAGATACGCAGTATTTT. Its translation: CAISEGSNTDTQYF.

The V and J genes are TRBV12-3 or TRBV12-4 and TRBJ1-2; 9 bases match TRBD1. The CDR3 is 14 amino acids. V dropped 3 bases and J dropped 8; count of bases not matched to a gene: 7. The CDR3 region has the DNA TGTGCCAGCAGTTTCGCGGGACAGGGTGGCGGCTACACCTTC. Its protein is CASSFAGQGGGYTF.

This clonotype was seen a handful of times. Here the CDR3 reads CASSSRHLTRKDTQYF. The CDR3 nucleotides are TGTGCCAGCAGCTCGCGGCATCTAACTAGGAAAGATACGCAGTATTTT. This rearrangement joins TRBV7-2 to TRBJ2-3; perhaps TRBD2 as D (5 bases). The CDR3 has 16 amino acids. Germline loops: CDR1 SGHTA, CDR2 FQGNSA. Trimming left V 4 bases short and J 5 bases short, with 19 bases between.

V is TRBV25-1 and J is TRBJ1-1; 9 bases are a match to TRBD1. The CDR3 runs to 14 residues. The V and J ends lost 7 bases and 3 bases, in that order; junction bases with no gene match: 6. The germline gives CDR1 MGHDK, CDR2 SYGVNS. The CDR3, as DNA: TGTGCCAGCAACCGACAGGGGGTCGACACTGAAGCTTTCTTT. Encoded protein: CASNRQGVDTEAFF.

This clonotype was found a few times. The chain is built from TRBV6-5 and TRBJ2-7; TRBD1 agrees at 11 bases. This CDR3 is 13 amino acids long. With 5 bases clipped from V and 7 bases from J, the junction kept 4 bases outside the gene matches. CDR1 is MNHEY, CDR2 SVGAGI, per germline. Here the CDR3 reads CASSVDRGLEQYV. CDR3 in DNA: TGTGCCAGCAGTGTGGACAGGGGGCTTGAGCAGTACGTC.

CDR3 bases: TGTGCCAGCAGTGGGACCTTCAGGGGGCCGCTTATGAACACTGAAGCTTTCTTT. It translates to CASSGTFRGPLMNTEAFF. The chain uses TRBV6-2 or TRBV6-3 and TRBJ1-1; TRBD1 agrees at 8 bases. Germline CDR1 MNHEY, CDR2 SVGEGT. The CDR3 has 18 residues. V shed 5 bases, J shed 0 bases, and the junction held 14 bases outside the gene matches.

This clonotype showed up just a few times. The chain employs TRBV5-1 and TRBJ2-1; 9 nucleotides match TRBD2. Looked up from germline, CDR1 is SGHRS and CDR2 is YFSETQ. V lost 5 bases, J lost 0 bases, and 0 bases stayed unmatched. The CDR3 loop spans 14 amino acids. The CDR3 DNA reads TGCGCCAGCAGAGCGGGGGGCTCCTACAATGAGCAGTTCTTC. The encoded protein is CASRAGGSYNEQFF.

This clonotype was seen a few times. The V and J genes are TRBV7-8 and TRBJ2-3; perhaps TRBD2 as D (6 bases). Germline V gene data show CDR1 as SGHVS and CDR2 as FQNEAQ. The CDR3 spans 15 residues. The V end was cut by 4 bases, the J end by 5 bases, with 16 bases between. The DNA for the CDR3 is TGTGCCAGCAGCTCGCAGGCGCTGGGGGGAGATACGCAGTATTTT. Its translation is CASSSQALGGDTQYF. The full variable domain, completed using reference TRBV7-8 and TRBJ2-3, is GAGVSQSPRYKVAKRGQDVALRCDPISGHVSLFWYQQALGQGPEFLTYFQNEAQLDKSGLPSDRFFAERPEGSVSTLKIQRTQQEDSAVYLCASSSQALGGDTQYFGPGTRLTVL.

The gene calls are TRBV9 and TRBJ2-1; D is unresolved. The CDR3 spans 15 residues. V lost 0 bases and J 0 bases, leaving 7 bases between the germline ends. Germline V gives CDR1 SGDLS, CDR2 YYNGEE. The CDR3 coding sequence is TGTGCCAGCAGCGTAGTTGGTAGCTCCTACAATGAGCAGTTCTTC. Translating gives CASSVVGSSYNEQFF.

This clonotype was counted only a few times. The chain has TRBV15 and TRBJ1-5; D unresolved. CDR3 length: 13 amino acids. Trimming stripped 1 base from V and 7 bases from J, with 8 bases between. Germline CDR1 and CDR2: LNHNV and YYDKDF (reference sequence). Written as DNA, the CDR3 is TGTGCCACCAGCAGAGCGGGCGGCCAGCCCCAGCATTTT. Protein sequence: CATSRAGGQPQHF.

The chain employs TRBV7-7 and TRBJ2-2; no clear D. V gave up 6 bases and J gave up 5 bases, with 7 bases separating them. Germline V CDR1 and CDR2: SSHAT, FNYEAQ (reference sequence). This CDR3 spans 12 amino acids. CDR3 nucleotides: TGTGCCAGCAGAAAGGATACCGGGGAGCTGTTTTTT. Translation gives CASRKDTGELFF.

The rearrangement joins TRBV15 to TRBJ2-1; unclear D gene. Germline-derived CDR1 and CDR2 are LNHNV and YYDKDF (reference sequence). Trimming cost V 0 bases and J 5 bases, with 8 bases left between them. The CDR3 loop spans 14 amino acids. CDR3 bases: TGTGCCACCAGCAGAGATCTGGCGGACAATGAGCAGTTCTTC. This gives the protein CATSRDLADNEQFF.

At least ten counts were recorded for this clonotype. The rearrangement uses TRBV7-9 and TRBJ1-5; TRBD1 is a possible D gene (5 bases). The CDR3 contains 12 residues. Looked up from germline, CDR1 is SEHNR and CDR2 is FQNEAQ (reference sequence). V lost 7 bases and J 9 bases, leaving 13 bases between the germline ends. CDR3 sequence reads: CASTTGAGPQHF. In DNA form, the CDR3 reads TGTGCCAGCACCACCGGGGCGGGGCCCCAGCATTTT.

This chain connects TRBV11-1 to TRBJ1-5, with TRBD1 as a possible D gene (6 bases). In germline, CDR1 is SGHAT, CDR2 FQDESV (reference sequence). The CDR3 loop spans 17 amino acids. V was cut by 8 bases and J by 6 bases, with 26 bases left in between. DNA of the CDR3: TGTGCCAGCGCGGGACCTACTCCAGGGGAAGGGGTTCAGCCCCAGCATTTT. Translated, it gives CASAGPTPGEGVQPQHF.